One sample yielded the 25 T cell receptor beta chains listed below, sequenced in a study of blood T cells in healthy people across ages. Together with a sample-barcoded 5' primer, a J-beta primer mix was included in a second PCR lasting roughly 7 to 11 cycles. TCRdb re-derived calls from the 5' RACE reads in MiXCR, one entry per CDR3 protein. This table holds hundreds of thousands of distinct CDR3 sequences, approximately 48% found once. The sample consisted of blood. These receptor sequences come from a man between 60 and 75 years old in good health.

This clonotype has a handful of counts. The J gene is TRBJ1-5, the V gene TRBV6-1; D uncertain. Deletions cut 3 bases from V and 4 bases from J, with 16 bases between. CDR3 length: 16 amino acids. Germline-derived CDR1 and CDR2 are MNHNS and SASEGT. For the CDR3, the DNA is TGTGCCAGCAGTGACCCCACCCGGGGAGGGAATCAGCCCCAGCATTTT. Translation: CASSDPTRGGNQPQHF.

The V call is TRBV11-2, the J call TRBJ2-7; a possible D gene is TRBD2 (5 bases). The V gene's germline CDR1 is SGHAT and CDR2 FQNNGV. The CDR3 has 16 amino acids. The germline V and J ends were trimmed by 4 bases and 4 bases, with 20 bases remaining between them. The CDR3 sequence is CASSSGRVLSGYEQYF. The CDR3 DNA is TGTGCCAGCAGCTCCGGTCGGGTTCTCTCGGGGTACGAGCAGTACTTC. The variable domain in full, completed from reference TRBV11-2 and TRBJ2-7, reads EAGVAQSPRYKIIEKRQSVAFWCNPISGHATLYWYQQILGQGPKLLIQFQNNGVVDDSQLPKDRFSAERLKGVDSTLKIQPAKLEDSAVYLCASSSGRVLSGYEQYFGPGTRLTVT.

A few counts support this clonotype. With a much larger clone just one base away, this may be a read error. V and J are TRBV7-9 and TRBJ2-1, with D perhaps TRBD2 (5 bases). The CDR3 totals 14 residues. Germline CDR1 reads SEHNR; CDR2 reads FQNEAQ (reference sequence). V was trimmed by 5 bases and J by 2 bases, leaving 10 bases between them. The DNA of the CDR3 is TGTGCCAGCAGCGTAGTGGGAGCCTACAATGAGCAGTTCTTC. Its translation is CASSVVGAYNEQFF.

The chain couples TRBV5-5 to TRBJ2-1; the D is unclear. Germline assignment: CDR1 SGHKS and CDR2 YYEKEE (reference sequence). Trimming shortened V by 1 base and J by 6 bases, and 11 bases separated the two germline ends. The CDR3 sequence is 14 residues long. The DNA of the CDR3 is TGTGCCAGCAGCTTGTTGAGTTCCACCAATGAGCAGTTCTTC. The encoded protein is CASSLLSSTNEQFF.

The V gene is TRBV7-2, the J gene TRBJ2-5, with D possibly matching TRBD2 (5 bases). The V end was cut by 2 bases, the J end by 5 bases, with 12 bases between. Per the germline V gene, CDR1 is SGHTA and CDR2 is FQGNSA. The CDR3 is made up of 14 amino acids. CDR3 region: CASSLTGIPETQYF. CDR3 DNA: TGTGCCAGCAGCTTAACGGGGATCCCGGAGACCCAGTACTTC.

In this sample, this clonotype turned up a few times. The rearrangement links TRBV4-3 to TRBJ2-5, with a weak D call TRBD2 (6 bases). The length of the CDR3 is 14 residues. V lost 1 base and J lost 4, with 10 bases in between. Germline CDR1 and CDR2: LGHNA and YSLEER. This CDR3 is CASSQGGVSETQYF. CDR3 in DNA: TGCGCCAGCAGCCAAGGGGGGGTTTCAGAGACCCAGTACTTC.

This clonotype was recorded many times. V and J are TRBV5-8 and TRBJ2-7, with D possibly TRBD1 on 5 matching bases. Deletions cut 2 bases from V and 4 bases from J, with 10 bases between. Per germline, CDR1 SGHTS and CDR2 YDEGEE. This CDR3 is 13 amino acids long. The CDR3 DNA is TGTGCCAGCAGCTTTAATGGACAATACGAGCAGTACTTC. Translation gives CASSFNGQYEQYF.

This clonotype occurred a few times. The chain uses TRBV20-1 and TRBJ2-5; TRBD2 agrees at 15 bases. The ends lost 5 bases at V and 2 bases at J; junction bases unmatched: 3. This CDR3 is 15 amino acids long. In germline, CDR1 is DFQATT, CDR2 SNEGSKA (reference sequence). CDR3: CSAGGLAGGQETQYF. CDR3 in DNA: TGCAGTGCTGGGGGACTAGCGGGGGGTCAAGAGACCCAGTACTTC.

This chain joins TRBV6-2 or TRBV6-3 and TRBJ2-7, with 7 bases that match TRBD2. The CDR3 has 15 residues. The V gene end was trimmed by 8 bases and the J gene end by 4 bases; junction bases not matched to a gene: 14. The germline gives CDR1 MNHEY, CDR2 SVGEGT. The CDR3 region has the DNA TGTGCCAGCGGCTCACCTCAGCAGCGGGGTTACGAGCAGTACTTC. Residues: CASGSPQQRGYEQYF.

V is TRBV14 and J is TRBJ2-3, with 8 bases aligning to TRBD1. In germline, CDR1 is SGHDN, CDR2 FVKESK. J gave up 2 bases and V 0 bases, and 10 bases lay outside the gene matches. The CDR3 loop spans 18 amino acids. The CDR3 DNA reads TGTGCCAGCAGCCAAGACCGGTGGGGGACAGGCTACACAGATACGCAGTATTTT. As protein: CASSQDRWGTGYTDTQYF.

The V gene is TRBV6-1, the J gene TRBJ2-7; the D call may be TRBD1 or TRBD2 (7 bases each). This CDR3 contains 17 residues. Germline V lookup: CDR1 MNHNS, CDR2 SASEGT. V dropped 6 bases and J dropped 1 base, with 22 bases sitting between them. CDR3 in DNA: TGTGCCAGCAGCCCAGGGGGTTTTCGGGGGGAATCCTACGAGCAGTACTTC. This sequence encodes CASSPGGFRGESYEQYF.

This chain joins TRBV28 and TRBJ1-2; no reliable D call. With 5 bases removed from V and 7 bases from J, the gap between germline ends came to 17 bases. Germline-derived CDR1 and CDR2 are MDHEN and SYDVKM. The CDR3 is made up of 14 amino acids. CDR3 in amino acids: CASSAPGRFRGYTF. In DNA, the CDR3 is TGTGCCAGCAGTGCGCCCGGACGGTTTCGTGGCTACACCTTC.

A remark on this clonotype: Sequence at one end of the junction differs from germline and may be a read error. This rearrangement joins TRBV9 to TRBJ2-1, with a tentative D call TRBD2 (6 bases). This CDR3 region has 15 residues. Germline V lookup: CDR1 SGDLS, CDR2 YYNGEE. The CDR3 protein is CAGSVGASVGYEQFF. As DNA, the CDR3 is TGTGCCGGCAGCGTAGGGGCTAGCGTCGGCTATGAACAGTTCTTC.

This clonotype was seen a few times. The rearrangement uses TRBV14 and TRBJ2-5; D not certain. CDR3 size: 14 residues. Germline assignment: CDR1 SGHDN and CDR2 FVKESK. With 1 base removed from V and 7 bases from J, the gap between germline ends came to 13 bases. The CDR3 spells CASSQGGWVGTQYF. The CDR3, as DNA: TGTGCCAGCAGCCAAGGAGGATGGGTCGGGACCCAGTACTTC.

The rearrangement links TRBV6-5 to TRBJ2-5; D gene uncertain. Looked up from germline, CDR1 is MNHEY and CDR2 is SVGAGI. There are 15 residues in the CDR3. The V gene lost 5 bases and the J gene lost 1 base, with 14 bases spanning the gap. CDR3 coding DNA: TGTGCCAGCAGTCTCTCTTACGGCACCCAAGAGACCCAGTACTTC. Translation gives CASSLSYGTQETQYF.

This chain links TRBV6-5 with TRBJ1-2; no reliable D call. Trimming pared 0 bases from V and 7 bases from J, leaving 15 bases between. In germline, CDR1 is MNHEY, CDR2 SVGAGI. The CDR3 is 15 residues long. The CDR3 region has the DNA TGTGCCAGCAGTTACTCGAATCCGGGGATGGCTGGCTACACCTTC. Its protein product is CASSYSNPGMAGYTF.

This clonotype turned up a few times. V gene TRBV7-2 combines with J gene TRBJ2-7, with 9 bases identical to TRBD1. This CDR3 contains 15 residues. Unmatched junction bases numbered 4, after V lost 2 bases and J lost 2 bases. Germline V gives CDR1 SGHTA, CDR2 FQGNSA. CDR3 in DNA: TGTGCCAGCAGCTTACCGGACAGGGGAGCCTACGAGCAGTACTTC. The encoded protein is CASSLPDRGAYEQYF.

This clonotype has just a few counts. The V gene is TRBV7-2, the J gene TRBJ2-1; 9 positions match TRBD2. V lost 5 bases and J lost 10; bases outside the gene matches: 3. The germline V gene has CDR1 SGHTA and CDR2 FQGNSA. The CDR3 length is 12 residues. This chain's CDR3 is CASSLGLAEQFF. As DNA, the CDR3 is TGTGCCAGCAGCCTTGGACTAGCGGAGCAGTTCTTC.

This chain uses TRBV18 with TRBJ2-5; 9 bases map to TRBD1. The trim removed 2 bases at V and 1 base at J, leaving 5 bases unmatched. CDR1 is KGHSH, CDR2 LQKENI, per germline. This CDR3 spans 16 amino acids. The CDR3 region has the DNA TGTGCCAGCTCACCATATCCGGGACAGGGCCAAGAGACCCAGTACTTC. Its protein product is CASSPYPGQGQETQYF.

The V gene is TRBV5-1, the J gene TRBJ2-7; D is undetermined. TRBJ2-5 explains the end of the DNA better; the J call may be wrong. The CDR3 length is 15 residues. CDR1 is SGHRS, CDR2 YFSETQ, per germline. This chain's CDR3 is CASRRQESSKGTQYF. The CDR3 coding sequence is TGCGCCAGCAGGAGGCAGGAATCCTCGAAGGGGACCCAGTACTTC.

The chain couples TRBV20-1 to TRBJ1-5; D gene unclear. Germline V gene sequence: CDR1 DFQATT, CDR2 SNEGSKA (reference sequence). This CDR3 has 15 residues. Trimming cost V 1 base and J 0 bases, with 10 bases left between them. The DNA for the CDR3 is TGCAGTGCTAGAGTTGATAGTAATAGCAATCAGCCCCAGCATTTT. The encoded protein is CSARVDSNSNQPQHF.

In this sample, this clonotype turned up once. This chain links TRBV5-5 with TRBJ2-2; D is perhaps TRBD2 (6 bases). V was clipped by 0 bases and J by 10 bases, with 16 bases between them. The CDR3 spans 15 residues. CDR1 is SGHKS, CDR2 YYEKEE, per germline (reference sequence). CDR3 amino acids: CASSLGTIGVEELFF. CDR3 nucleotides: TGTGCCAGCAGCTTGGGGACTATCGGAGTGGAGGAGCTGTTTTTT.

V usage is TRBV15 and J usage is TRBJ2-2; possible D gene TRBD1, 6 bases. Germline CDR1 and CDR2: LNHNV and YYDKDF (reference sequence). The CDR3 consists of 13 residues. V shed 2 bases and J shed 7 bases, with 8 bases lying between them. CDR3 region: CATSRSDSGELFF. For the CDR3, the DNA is TGTGCCACCAGCAGATCGGACAGCGGGGAGCTGTTTTTT. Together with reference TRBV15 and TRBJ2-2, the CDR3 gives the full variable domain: DAMVIQNPRYQVTQFGKPVTLSCSQTLNHNVMYWYQQKSSQAPKLLFHYYDKDFNNEADTPDNFQSRRPNTSFCFLDIRSPGLGDTAMYLCATSRSDSGELFFGEGSRLTVL.

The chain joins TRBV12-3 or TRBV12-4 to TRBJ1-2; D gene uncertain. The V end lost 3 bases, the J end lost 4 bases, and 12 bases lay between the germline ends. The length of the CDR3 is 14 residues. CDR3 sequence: CASSLAGVVYGYTF. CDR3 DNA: TGTGCCAGCAGTTTGGCTGGGGTGGTCTATGGCTACACCTTC.

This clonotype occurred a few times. The CDR3 region is CATSTPGATDTQYF. In DNA, the CDR3 is TGTGCCACCAGTACCCCGGGGGCAACAGATACGCAGTATTTT. The chain carries TRBV19 and TRBJ2-3; D assignment may be TRBD1 or TRBD2 (6 bases each). The germline V gene encodes CDR1 LNHDA and CDR2 SQIVND (reference sequence). Trimming stripped 10 bases from V and 3 bases from J, with 17 bases between. This CDR3 has 14 amino acids.